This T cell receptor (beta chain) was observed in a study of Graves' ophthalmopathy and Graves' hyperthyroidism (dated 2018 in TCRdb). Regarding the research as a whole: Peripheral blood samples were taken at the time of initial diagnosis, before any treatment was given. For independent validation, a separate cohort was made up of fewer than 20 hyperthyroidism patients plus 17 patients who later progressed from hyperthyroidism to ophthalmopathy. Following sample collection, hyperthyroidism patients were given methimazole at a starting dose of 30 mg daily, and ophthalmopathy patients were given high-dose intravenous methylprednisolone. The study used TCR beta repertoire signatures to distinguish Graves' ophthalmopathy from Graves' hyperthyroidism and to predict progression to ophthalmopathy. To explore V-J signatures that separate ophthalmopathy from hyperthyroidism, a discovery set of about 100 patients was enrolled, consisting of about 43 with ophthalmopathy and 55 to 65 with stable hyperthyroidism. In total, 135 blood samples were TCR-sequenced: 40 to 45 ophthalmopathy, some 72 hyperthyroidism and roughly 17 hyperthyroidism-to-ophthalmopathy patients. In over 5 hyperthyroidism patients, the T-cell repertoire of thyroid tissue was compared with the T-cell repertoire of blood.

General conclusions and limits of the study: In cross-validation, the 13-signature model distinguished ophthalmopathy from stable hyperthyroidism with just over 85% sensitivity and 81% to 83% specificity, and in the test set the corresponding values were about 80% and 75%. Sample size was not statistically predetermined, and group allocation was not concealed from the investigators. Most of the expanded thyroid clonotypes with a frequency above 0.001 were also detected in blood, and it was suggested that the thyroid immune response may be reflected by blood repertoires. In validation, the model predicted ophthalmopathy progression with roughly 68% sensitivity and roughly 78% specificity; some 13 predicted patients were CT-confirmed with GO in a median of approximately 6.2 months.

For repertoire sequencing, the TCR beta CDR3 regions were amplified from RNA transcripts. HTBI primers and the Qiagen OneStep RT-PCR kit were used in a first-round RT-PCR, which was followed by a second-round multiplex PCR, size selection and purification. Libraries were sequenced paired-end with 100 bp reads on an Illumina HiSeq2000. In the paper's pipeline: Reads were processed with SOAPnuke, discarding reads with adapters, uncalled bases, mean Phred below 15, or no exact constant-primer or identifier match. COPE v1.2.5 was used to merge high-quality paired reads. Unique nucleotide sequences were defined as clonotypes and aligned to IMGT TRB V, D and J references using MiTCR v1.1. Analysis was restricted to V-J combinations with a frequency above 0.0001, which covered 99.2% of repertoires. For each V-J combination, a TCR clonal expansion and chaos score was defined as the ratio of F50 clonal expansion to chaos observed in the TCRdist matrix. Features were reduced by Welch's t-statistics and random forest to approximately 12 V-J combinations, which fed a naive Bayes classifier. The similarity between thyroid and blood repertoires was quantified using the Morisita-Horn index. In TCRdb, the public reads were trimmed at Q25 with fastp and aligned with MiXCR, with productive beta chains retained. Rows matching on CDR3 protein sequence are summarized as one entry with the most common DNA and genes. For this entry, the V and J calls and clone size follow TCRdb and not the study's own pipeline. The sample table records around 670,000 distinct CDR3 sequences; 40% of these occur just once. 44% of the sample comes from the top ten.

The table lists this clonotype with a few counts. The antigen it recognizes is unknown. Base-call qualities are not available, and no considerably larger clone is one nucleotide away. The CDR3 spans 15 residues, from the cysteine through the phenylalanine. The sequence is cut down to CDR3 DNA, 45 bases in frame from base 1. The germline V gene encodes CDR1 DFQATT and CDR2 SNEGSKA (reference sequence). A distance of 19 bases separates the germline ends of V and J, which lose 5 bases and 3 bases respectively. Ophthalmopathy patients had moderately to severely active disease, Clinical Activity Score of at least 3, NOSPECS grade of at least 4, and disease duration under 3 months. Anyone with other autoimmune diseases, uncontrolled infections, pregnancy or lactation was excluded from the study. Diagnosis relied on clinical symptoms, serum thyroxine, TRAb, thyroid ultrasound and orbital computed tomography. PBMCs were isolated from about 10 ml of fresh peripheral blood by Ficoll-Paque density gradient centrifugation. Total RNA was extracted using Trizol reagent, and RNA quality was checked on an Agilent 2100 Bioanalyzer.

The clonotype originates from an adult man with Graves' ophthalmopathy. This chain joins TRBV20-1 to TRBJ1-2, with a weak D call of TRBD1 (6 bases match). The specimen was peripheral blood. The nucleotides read TGCAGTGCTGGCACCGACAGGTGGTTTGACTATGGCTACACCTTC. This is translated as CSAGTDRWFDYGYTF.